This T cell receptor beta chain was sequenced in a study of T cell responses to AZD1222 COVID-19 vaccine (dated by TCRdb to 2020 to 2022). Notes on the research overall: TCR sequencing covered roughly 230 trial participants: 200 to 220 given two doses of AZD1222 and approximately 25 given two doses of MenACWY control vaccine. Trial participants were enrolled by age into 18-55, 56-69 and 70-plus year subgroups, with about 150, 28 and 57 TCR-sequenced participants respectively.

The CDR3 regions of human TCRbeta chains were analyzed by immunosequencing. The authors' analysis ran thus. TCRs in the repertoires were matched against a reference library of SARS-CoV-2-specific TCRs that had been generated with the MIRA antigen-specificity platform. Breadth was defined as the fraction of unique TCRs that were SARS-CoV-2-associated, and depth was defined as the fraction of total T cells that were SARS-CoV-2-associated. Using the MIRA data, each spike-specific TCR was assigned both to the spike region to which the TCR was reactive and to a CD4 or CD8 class. Log10-transformed breadth and depth values were compared by one-way ANOVA with Sidak's multiple comparisons tests. TCRdb provides this immuneACCESS table in a form limited to in-frame rearrangements. Some clones are lacking; in checked studies, under half of them reflect an unresolved V gene, and why the rest are absent is not known. V and J calls and clone size come straight from that table; D and trimming were deduced from the DNA. This sample comprises around 120,000 clones, 80% to 95% of them detected only once. Around 1.1% of the sample comes from the top ten.

Turning to this clone: The target of this receptor is not known. Per-nucleotide qualities are absent, and no much larger clonotype sits a single base away.

Here V drops 0 bases and J drops 3 bases, and the junction holds 3 bases not matched to any gene. Based on the germline V gene, the CDR1 and CDR2 sequences are SGHDT and YYEEEE. The CDR3 starts with the cysteine, ends with the phenylalanine, and has 15 residues. Kept here is only the CDR3 DNA, which spans 45 bases and is read in frame from base 1. Study-wide findings and limitations: After two AZD1222 doses, both the breadth and the depth of spike-specific TCRs were significantly higher than at day 0 and than in MenACWY recipients. Conclusions about previously exposed vaccinees were limited because only a handful of AZD1222 recipients were SARS-CoV-2 seropositive at baseline. The 56-69-year group was small, and its depth increase did not reach significance, likely because of low power. Reportedly, close to half of the unique spike-specific TCRs recognized epitopes lying outside the regions that are mutated in the B.1.351 and B.1.1.7 variants. Because no samples from the day 14 peak response were available, repertoires could be characterized only after the peak T cell response. Most participants were white British and females outnumbered males, and the authors suggested that clonal diversity may have been underestimated. CD4 TCRs associated with the vaccine covered the entire spike protein, and the dominant responses were in regions 160-218 and 743-854.

What this sample's time point label stands for: about 28 days (+/-7) after the second vaccine dose. Because spike-specific TCR depth and breadth did not differ between the two schedules, AZD1222 recipients who got a second dose at roughly 4 weeks were pooled with those who got a second dose at roughly 12 weeks. Samples from vaccinated people were obtained from the UK trials COV001 and COV002, which included a single-blind randomized controlled phase 2/3 trial of AZD1222 (ChAdOx1 nCoV-19) in healthy adults. For TCRbeta chain sequencing, PBMC samples from trial participants were taken at day 0 and at day 28 after the second dose.

This clonotype originated in an adult who received the AZD1222 COVID-19 vaccine. The chain uses TRBV5-6 and TRBJ2-3; 8 middle bases align to TRBD2. The sequencing here drew on peripheral blood, taken 28 days after the second AZD1222 dose. The encoded CDR3 is CASSLVAGGTDTQYF. The DNA sequence is as follows: TGTGCCAGCAGCTTGGTTGCGGGGGGAACAGATACGCAGTATTTT.